This TCR beta chain stems from a study of vaccination and CD4 T cells after COVID-19. Study-level background: Post-vaccine sampling followed dose two by a median roughly 76 days (range 14 to 241). Overall study findings and caveats: Convalescent participants were relatively few, and none had early post-infection timepoints studied.

Note on this clonotype: The antigen is unknown.

Cultured CD4+ T-cell DNA underwent Oncomine TCR Beta short-read sequencing. TCRdb used MiXCR to reprocess the PCR reads, holding one entry per CDR3 protein. The table shows 20,000 to 25,000 distinct CDR3 sequences, with less than 80% occurring only once. Stated treatment: approximately nine-day PBMC culture with coronavirus spike peptide pools or control peptides (ViraFEST assay). Researchers reported culturing 2.1 million or so PBMCs per well with 10 IU/ml IL-2 and 8 to 10 ug/ml peptide pools. Germline lookup yields CDR1 MNHNS and CDR2 SASEGT. The CDR3 is made up of 11 amino acids. V gave up 9 bases and J gave up 8 bases, with 10 bases separating them.

The material was CD4+ T cells from blood, cultured in vitro, obtained before SARS-CoV-2 vaccination. The chain employs TRBV6-1 and TRBJ2-2; D might be TRBD2 (6 bases). The source of this sequence is a human donor who received a COVID-19 vaccine. The CDR3 DNA reads as TGTGCCAGTACCGCGGGGGGGGAGCTGTTTTTT. Translated, it gives CASTAGGELFF.